The present entry profiles one T cell receptor beta chain with its context. The target antigen is unknown. The data were taken from a study of T cell responses to AZD1222 COVID-19 vaccine. Study results and caveats: Donors in the cohort were predominantly white British and more often female, and clonal diversity was possibly underestimated.

The method was immunoSEQ multiplex PCR; TCRdb's version includes in-frame clones alone and lacks a portion of them. The profile shows some 110,000 clones, 80% to 90% of them singletons. The CDR3 spans 16 residues. Germline-derived CDR1 and CDR2 are MNHEY and SVGAGI. V lost 0 bases to trimming and J lost 3 bases, with 15 bases between them. The source is an adult in good health. Source: peripheral blood, taken on day 0 of MenACWY control vaccination. The rearrangement joins TRBV6-5 to TRBJ2-7, with D tentatively TRBD1 or TRBD2 (5 bases each). The CDR3 DNA is TGTGCCAGCAGTTACTCTAGTCCAACTGGGGGCTACGAGCAGTACTTC. Its protein is CASSYSSPTGGYEQYF.